The 25 T cell receptor beta chains in this list originate from one sample, sequenced in a study of vaccination effects on CD4 cells after COVID-19. After expansion with viral peptide pools in the ViraFEST assay, antigen-specific CD4+ T cells were sequenced. With nine to eleven days of culture completed, CD4+ T cells were isolated. The vaccine recipients had no prior SARS-CoV-2 infection, with negative nucleocapsid antibodies. These receptors' antigens are unknown. Data came from immunoSEQ multiplex PCR; TCRdb stores just in-frame clones and leaves some out. Seen here are around 63,000 clones, roughly 80% observed once, and the top ten hold roughly 4%. Here the sequenced sample was CD4+ T cells from PBMCs cultured with HCoV-OC43 spike peptides, taken before COVID-19 vaccination. Described subset: HCoV-OC43 spike overlapping peptide pool stimulation. Receptors were obtained from a human donor who received a COVID-19 vaccine.

The table lists this clone with a few counts. V gene TRBV10-1 combines with J gene TRBJ2-3; the D call may be TRBD1 or TRBD2 (5 bases each). This CDR3 contains 18 residues. V gave up 0 bases and J gave up 2 bases, with 18 bases separating them. Looked up from germline, CDR1 is WNHNN and CDR2 is SYGVQD (reference sequence). CDR3 protein: CASSESTGLGAPTDTQYF. The CDR3 coding sequence is TGCGCCAGCAGTGAGTCGACGGGGTTAGGGGCCCCCACAGATACGCAGTATTTT.

J is TRBJ2-3 and V is TRBV5-1; D might be TRBD2 (5 bases). CDR3 size: 15 residues. The ends were cut back, 2 bases at V and 2 bases at J, with 12 bases in the middle. Looked up from germline, CDR1 is SGHRS and CDR2 is YFSETQ. The CDR3 is CASSLAERYTDTQYF. Here the CDR3 DNA reads TGCGCCAGCAGCTTAGCGGAACGATACACAGATACGCAGTATTTT.

The chain has TRBV6-5 and TRBJ1-6, with TRBD1 identical over 7 bases. J was trimmed by 4 bases and V by 6 bases; bases with no gene match: 3. The length of the CDR3 is 14 residues. The germline CDR1 and CDR2 sequences are MNHEY and SVGAGI. CDR3 DNA: TGTGCCAGCAGGACGACAGGGTATAATTCACCCCTCCACTTT. Amino acid sequence: CASRTTGYNSPLHF.

This clone is termed medium-sized. The chain combines TRBV27 with TRBJ1-2; TRBD1 matches at 12 bases. CDR3 size: 16 residues. The trim removed 8 bases at V and 5 bases at J, leaving 12 bases unmatched. Germline V CDR1 and CDR2: MNHEY, SMNVEV (reference sequence). CDR3 DNA: TGTGCCAGCCTACATTGGGGGACAGGGGGCAGGTATGGCTACACCTTC. Translation: CASLHWGTGGRYGYTF.

V gene TRBV28 combines with J gene TRBJ2-2; 7 bases fit TRBD2. The CDR3 has 14 residues. Germline V gives CDR1 MDHEN, CDR2 SYDVKM. V lost 7 bases to trimming and J lost 6 bases; unmatched junction nucleotides: 8. CDR3 in amino acids: CASTFHGGSGELFF. The CDR3 nucleotides read TGTGCCAGCACCTTCCACGGGGGGTCCGGGGAGCTGTTTTTT.

V is TRBV15 and J is TRBJ1-6; no definite D call. CDR3 length: 13 residues. Deletions cut 0 bases from V and 6 bases from J, with 3 bases between. CDR1 is LNHNV and CDR2 is YYDKDF in the germline V gene (reference sequence). This CDR3 is CATSREANSPLHF. The CDR3, as DNA: TGTGCCACCAGCAGAGAAGCTAATTCACCCCTCCACTTT.

V and J are TRBV21-1 and TRBJ2-4; the D call of TRBD1 is as the table states it, not checked on the DNA. TRBV21-1 is flagged as a pseudogene. The CDR3 is 19 residues long. CDR3 protein: CASSKGDRHTGLAKNIQYF. In nucleotides, the CDR3 is TGTGCCAGCAGCAAGGGGGACAGGCACACTGGACTAGCCAAAAACATTCAGTACTTC.

The chain recombines TRBV5-6 with TRBJ1-5; D is unresolved. The CDR3 loop spans 15 amino acids. Germline loops: CDR1 SGHDT, CDR2 YYEEEE. The ends were cut back, 4 bases at V and 2 bases at J, with 13 bases in the middle. The CDR3 DNA follows: TGTGCCAGCAGCCTGTGGGAGGGAGGCAATCAGCCCCAGCATTTT. It translates to CASSLWEGGNQPQHF.

The chain links TRBV18 to TRBJ2-5, with a possible D match to TRBD2 (6 bases). The CDR3 spans 15 residues. Deletions cut 2 bases from V and 1 base from J, with 11 bases between. Germline V lookup: CDR1 KGHSH, CDR2 LQKENI. The CDR3 loop reads CASSPAEGSQETQYF. The CDR3, as DNA: TGTGCCAGCTCACCAGCGGAGGGGAGCCAAGAGACCCAGTACTTC.

The chain joins TRBV28 to TRBJ1-2, with TRBD1 as a possible D gene (5 bases). V lost 0 bases and J 4 bases, leaving 15 bases between the germline ends. Germline V CDR1 and CDR2: MDHEN, SYDVKM. CDR3 size: 16 residues. Here the CDR3 reads CASSLWDTALGYGYTF. CDR3 DNA sequence: TGTGCCAGCAGTTTATGGGACACGGCTTTGGGCTATGGCTACACCTTC.

The chain employs TRBV6-4 and TRBJ2-7; the match to TRBD1 covers 9 bases. The CDR3 is 17 residues long. V trimming: 6 bases; J trimming: 2 bases; junction bases outside the gene matches: 14. Germline V gene lookup returns CDR1 MRHNA and CDR2 SNTAGT. The CDR3 is CASSTHLGTGKAYEQYV. CDR3 DNA: TGTGCCAGCAGCACCCACCTCGGGACAGGGAAGGCCTACGAGCAGTACGTC.

V gene TRBV19 combines with J gene TRBJ1-1, with a possible D match to TRBD1 (6 bases). V was trimmed by 0 bases and J by 6 bases, leaving 17 bases between them. The germline V gene encodes CDR1 LNHDA and CDR2 SQIVND (reference sequence). This CDR3 is built from 16 residues. The CDR3 DNA reads as TGTGCCAGTAGTATAGATGGACAGCCGGTTAACGCTGAAGCTTTCTTT. This translates into CASSIDGQPVNAEAFF.

The chain employs TRBV11-2 and TRBJ1-2; the match to TRBD1 covers 9 bases. CDR1 and CDR2 from the germline V gene are SGHAT and FQNNGV. Trimming took 5 bases from V and 4 from J; bases not matched to a gene: 8. The CDR3 has 15 amino acids. The CDR3 DNA is TGTGCCAGCAGCCCCAACCGGGACAGGGTCTATGGCTACACCTTC. It is translated as CASSPNRDRVYGYTF. Complete variable domain (other parts from reference TRBV11-2 and TRBJ1-2): EAGVAQSPRYKIIEKRQSVAFWCNPISGHATLYWYQQILGQGPKLLIQFQNNGVVDDSQLPKDRFSAERLKGVDSTLKIQPAKLEDSAVYLCASSPNRDRVYGYTFGSGTRLTVV.

This clone was seen a handful of times. The chain has TRBV5-5 and TRBJ1-4; no definite D call. The germline gives CDR1 SGHKS, CDR2 YYEKEE (reference sequence). This CDR3 is 15 amino acids long. Trimming cost V 4 bases and J 2 bases, with 12 bases left between them. The CDR3 protein is CASSLLTGTNEKLFF. DNA of the CDR3: TGTGCCAGCAGCCTCCTCACGGGTACTAATGAAAAACTGTTTTTT. The entire variable domain, with the rest obtained from reference TRBV5-5 and TRBJ1-4, is as follows: DAGVTQSPTHLIKTRGQQVTLRCSPISGHKSVSWYQQVLGQGPQFIFQYYEKEERGRGNFPDRFSARQFPNYSSELNVNALLLGDSALYLCASSLLTGTNEKLFFGSGTQLSVL.

The chain links TRBV5-1 to TRBJ2-4; D perhaps matches TRBD1 (5 bases). Per germline, CDR1 SGHRS and CDR2 YFSETQ. The CDR3 spans 16 residues. The V gene lost 4 bases and the J gene lost 0 bases, with 14 bases spanning the gap. This CDR3 reads CASSLLGQLAKNIQYF. The DNA of the CDR3 is TGCGCCAGCAGCCTCCTCGGACAACTAGCCAAAAACATTCAGTACTTC.

V usage is TRBV7-9 and J usage is TRBJ1-3; no clear D. The V gene's germline CDR1 is SEHNR and CDR2 FQNEAQ (reference sequence). Trimming stripped 2 bases from V and 0 bases from J, with 8 bases between. The CDR3 is made up of 15 amino acids. CDR3 loop: CASSLTPASGNTIYF. In DNA form, the CDR3 reads TGTGCCAGCAGCTTAACCCCCGCCTCTGGAAACACCATATATTTT.

The chain couples TRBV18 to TRBJ2-5; maybe TRBD1 (6 bases). The CDR3 is 14 amino acids. Between the trimmed V and J ends, which lost 2 bases and 2 bases, there was a span of 9 bases. CDR1 is KGHSH and CDR2 is LQKENI in the germline V gene. In DNA form, the CDR3 reads TGTGCCAGCTCACCAGGACAGATACAAGAGACCCAGTACTTC. It codes for CASSPGQIQETQYF.

J is TRBJ1-1 and V is TRBV6-5, with TRBD1 matching 7 bases. The CDR3 contains 12 residues. CDR1 and CDR2 from the germline V gene are MNHEY and SVGAGI. The V and J ends lost 7 bases and 5 bases, in that order; junction bases with no gene match: 4. The CDR3 DNA sequence: TGTGCCAGCACCCAGACAGGGACTGAAGCTTTCTTT. It codes for CASTQTGTEAFF.

This sequence joins TRBV4-1 and TRBJ2-1; TRBD2 matches 13 bases. From germline, CDR1 is MGHRA and CDR2 YSYEKL. The junction had 18 bases not matched to a gene; V was cut back by 3 bases and J by 4 bases. The length of the CDR3 is 21 residues. CDR3 loop: CASSHPLRLAGGPATYNEQFF. In DNA form, the CDR3 reads TGCGCCAGCAGCCACCCCTTAAGACTAGCGGGGGGCCCTGCTACGTACAATGAGCAGTTCTTC.

The CDR3 DNA sequence: TGCGCCAGCAGCTTGGAGAGGATCCGTGAGCAGTTCTTC. Protein: CASSLERIREQFF. The chain carries TRBV5-1 and TRBJ2-1, with D hard to call. Trimming shortened V by 0 bases and J by 9 bases, and 10 bases separated the two germline ends. This CDR3 is built from 13 residues. Per the germline V gene, CDR1 is SGHRS and CDR2 is YFSETQ.

The chain has TRBV19 and TRBJ1-2; no definite D call. CDR1 is LNHDA, CDR2 SQIVND, per germline (reference sequence). There are 12 residues in the CDR3. Deletions cut 0 bases from V and 8 bases from J, with 7 bases between. DNA of the CDR3: TGTGCCAGTAGTATAGATATTGAAGGCTACACCTTC. Amino acids: CASSIDIEGYTF.

The chain is built from TRBV7-3 and TRBJ2-4, with D unclear. Trimming pared 5 bases from V and 0 bases from J, leaving 5 bases between. This CDR3 spans 13 amino acids. Germline V gives CDR1 SGHTA, CDR2 FQGTGA. The CDR3 bases are TGTGCCAGCAGCGAACTAGCCAAAAACATTCAGTACTTC. It is translated as CASSELAKNIQYF.

This rearrangement joins TRBV28 to TRBJ1-2, with TRBD1 identical over 8 bases. Trimming cost V 6 bases and J 4 bases; bases outside gene matches: 4. Germline V gene lookup returns CDR1 MDHEN and CDR2 SYDVKM. The CDR3 loop spans 13 amino acids. CDR3 residues: CASRPGQGYGYTF. In nucleotides, the CDR3 is TGTGCCAGCAGACCAGGACAGGGCTATGGCTACACCTTC.

The chain is built from TRBV18 and TRBJ1-1; 8 nucleotides line up with TRBD1. Trimming at V came to 6 bases and at J to 3 bases, leaving 6 bases not matched to a gene. Germline V gene sequence: CDR1 KGHSH, CDR2 LQKENI. The CDR3 is 14 amino acids. The CDR3 DNA sequence: TGTGCCAGCTCTCGCGACAGGGGAGACACTGAAGCTTTCTTT. It specifies CASSRDRGDTEAFF.

This sequence joins TRBV20-1 and TRBJ2-1; 11 bases map to TRBD2. The CDR3 is made up of 15 amino acids. After removal of 3 bases from V and 5 bases from J, the junction contained 6 bases not matched to a gene. Germline values: CDR1 DFQATT, CDR2 SNEGSKA (reference sequence). This CDR3 reads CSASHTSGGHNEQFF. The DNA of the CDR3 is TGCAGTGCTAGTCACACTAGCGGGGGCCACAATGAGCAGTTCTTC.